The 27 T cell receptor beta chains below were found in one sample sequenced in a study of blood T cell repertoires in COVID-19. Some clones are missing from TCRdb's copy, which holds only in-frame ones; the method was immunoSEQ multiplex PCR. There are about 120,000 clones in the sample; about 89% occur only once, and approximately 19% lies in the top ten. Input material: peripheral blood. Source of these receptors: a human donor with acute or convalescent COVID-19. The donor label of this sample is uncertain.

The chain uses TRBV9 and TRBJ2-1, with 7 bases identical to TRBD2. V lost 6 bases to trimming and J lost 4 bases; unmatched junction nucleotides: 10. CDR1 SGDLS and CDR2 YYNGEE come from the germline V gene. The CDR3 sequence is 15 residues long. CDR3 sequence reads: CASTAVAGDYNEQFF. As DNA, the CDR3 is TGTGCCAGCACCGCGGTAGCGGGCGATTACAATGAGCAGTTCTTC. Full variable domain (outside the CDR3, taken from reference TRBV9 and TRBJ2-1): DSGVTQTPKHLITATGQRVTLRCSPRSGDLSVYWYQQSLDQGLQFLIQYYNGEERAKGNILERFSAQQFPDLHSELNLSSLELGDSALYFCASTAVAGDYNEQFFGPGTRLTVL.

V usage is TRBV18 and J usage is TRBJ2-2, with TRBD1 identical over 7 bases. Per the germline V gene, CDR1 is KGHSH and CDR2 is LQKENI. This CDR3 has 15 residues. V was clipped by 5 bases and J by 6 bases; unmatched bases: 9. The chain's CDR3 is CASSGQQGRSGELFF. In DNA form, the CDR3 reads TGTGCCAGCTCAGGACAACAGGGGCGGTCCGGGGAGCTGTTTTTT. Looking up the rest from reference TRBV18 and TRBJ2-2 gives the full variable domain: NAGVMQNPRHLVRRRGQEARLRCSPMKGHSHVYWYRQLPEEGLKFMVYLQKENIIDESGMPKERFSAEFPKEGPSILRIQQVVRGDSAAYFCASSGQQGRSGELFFGEGSRLTVL.

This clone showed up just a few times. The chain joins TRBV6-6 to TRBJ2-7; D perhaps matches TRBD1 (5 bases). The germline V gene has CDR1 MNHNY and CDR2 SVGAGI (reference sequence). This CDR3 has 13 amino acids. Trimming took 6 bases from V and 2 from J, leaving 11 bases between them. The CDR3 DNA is TGTGCCAGCAGCCGCGACAGAACCTACGAGCAGTACTTC. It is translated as CASSRDRTYEQYF.

The CDR3 protein is CASSQDLRARLGSSYNEQFF. The CDR3 region has the DNA TGTGCCAGCAGCCAAGATCTGCGGGCCCGCTTGGGGAGCTCCTACAATGAGCAGTTCTTC. The chain employs TRBV3-1 (or the pseudogene TRBV3-2) and TRBJ2-1; D possibly corresponds to TRBD2 (5 bases). The CDR3 extends over 20 amino acids. Germline CDR1 and CDR2: LGHDT and YNNKEL (reference sequence). Trimming pared 0 bases from V and 0 bases from J, leaving 21 bases between.

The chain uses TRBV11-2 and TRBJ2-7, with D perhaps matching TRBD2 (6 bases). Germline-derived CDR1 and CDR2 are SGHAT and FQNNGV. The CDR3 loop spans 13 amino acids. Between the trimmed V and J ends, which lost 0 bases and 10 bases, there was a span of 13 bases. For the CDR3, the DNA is TGTGCCAGCAGCTTAGAGATGGGGGGATCTCAGTACTTC. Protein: CASSLEMGGSQYF.

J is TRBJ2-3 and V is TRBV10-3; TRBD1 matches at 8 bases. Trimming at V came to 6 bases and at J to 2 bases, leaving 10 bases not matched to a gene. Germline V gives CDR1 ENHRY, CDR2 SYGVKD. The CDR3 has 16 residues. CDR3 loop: CAIRDHRGFLTDTQYF. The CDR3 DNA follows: TGTGCCATCAGGGATCACAGGGGGTTCCTCACAGATACGCAGTATTTT.

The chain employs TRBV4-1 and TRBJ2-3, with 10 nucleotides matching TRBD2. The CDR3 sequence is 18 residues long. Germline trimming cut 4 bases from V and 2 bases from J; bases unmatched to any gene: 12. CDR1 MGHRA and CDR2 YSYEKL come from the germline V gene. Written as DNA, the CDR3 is TGCGCCAGCAGCCGAATAAGCGGGAGGGCCGTTTCCACAGATACGCAGTATTTT. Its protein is CASSRISGRAVSTDTQYF.

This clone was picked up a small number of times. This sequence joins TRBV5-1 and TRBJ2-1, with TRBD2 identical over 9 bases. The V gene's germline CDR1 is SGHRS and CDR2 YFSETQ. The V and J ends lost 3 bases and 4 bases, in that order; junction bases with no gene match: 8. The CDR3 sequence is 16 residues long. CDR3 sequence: CASSWRGSGGYNEQFF. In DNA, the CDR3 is TGCGCCAGCAGCTGGAGGGGTAGCGGGGGATACAATGAGCAGTTCTTC.

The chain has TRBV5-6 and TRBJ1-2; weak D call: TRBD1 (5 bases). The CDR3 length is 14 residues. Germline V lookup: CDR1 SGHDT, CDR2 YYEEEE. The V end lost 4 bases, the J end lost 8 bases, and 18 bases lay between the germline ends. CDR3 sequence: CASSPGTGRKGYTF. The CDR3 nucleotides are TGTGCCAGCAGCCCAGGGACTGGTCGGAAAGGCTACACCTTC.

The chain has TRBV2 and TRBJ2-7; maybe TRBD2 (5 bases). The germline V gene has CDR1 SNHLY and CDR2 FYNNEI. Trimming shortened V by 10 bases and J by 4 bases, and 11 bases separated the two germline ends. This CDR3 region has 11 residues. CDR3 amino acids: CAIGRGYEQYF. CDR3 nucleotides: TGTGCCATTGGGAGAGGGTACGAGCAGTACTTC.

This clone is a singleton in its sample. CDR3 protein: CASSQDAPLAGGEDEQFF. In DNA form, the CDR3 reads TGTGCCAGCAGCCAAGATGCCCCCCTAGCGGGGGGGGAGGATGAGCAGTTCTTC. V and J are TRBV4-2 and TRBJ2-1; 12 bases line up with TRBD2. The trim removed 0 bases at V and 8 bases at J, leaving 11 bases unmatched. Germline CDR1 LGHNA, CDR2 YNFKEQ. The CDR3 covers 18 residues.

The CDR3 is CASSLMASSNEQFF. The CDR3 bases are TGTGCCAGCAGCTTGATGGCTAGTTCCAATGAGCAGTTCTTC. The chain carries TRBV7-2 and TRBJ2-1; D ambiguous. Germline CDR1 and CDR2: SGHTA and FQGNSA. The length of the CDR3 is 14 residues. V was trimmed by 3 bases and J by 6 bases, leaving 12 bases between them.

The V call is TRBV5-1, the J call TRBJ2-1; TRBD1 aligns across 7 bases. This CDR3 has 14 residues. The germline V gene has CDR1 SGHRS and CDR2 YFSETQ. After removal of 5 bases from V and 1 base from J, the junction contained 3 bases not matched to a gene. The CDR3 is CASSPGQSYNEQFF. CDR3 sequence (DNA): TGCGCCAGCAGTCCGGGACAGTCCTACAATGAGCAGTTCTTC.

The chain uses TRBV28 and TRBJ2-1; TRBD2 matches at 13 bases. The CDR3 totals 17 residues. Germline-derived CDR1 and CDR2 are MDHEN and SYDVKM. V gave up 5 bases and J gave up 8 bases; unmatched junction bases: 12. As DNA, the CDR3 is TGTGCCAGCAGTCGAATACTAGCGGGAGGGCCGGGCTATGAGCAGTTCTTC. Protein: CASSRILAGGPGYEQFF.

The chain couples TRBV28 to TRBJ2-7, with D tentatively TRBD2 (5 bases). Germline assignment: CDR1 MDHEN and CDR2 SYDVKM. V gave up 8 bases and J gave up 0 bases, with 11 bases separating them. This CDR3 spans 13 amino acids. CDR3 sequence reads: CASRTGSSYEQYF. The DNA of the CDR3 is TGTGCCAGCCGGACTGGCAGCTCCTACGAGCAGTACTTC.

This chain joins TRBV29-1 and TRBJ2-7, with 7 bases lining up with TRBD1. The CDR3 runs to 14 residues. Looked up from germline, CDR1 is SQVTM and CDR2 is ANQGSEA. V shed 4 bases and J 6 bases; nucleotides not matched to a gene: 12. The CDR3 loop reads CSVAKGAVLGEQYF. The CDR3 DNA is TGCAGCGTTGCTAAGGGGGCAGTTCTGGGCGAGCAGTACTTC.

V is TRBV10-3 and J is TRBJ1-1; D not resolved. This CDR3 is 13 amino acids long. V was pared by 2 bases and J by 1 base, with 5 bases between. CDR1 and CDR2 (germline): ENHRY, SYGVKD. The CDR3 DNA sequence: TGTGCCATCAGTGAGGTCGGGAACACTGAAGCTTTCTTT. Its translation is CAISEVGNTEAFF.

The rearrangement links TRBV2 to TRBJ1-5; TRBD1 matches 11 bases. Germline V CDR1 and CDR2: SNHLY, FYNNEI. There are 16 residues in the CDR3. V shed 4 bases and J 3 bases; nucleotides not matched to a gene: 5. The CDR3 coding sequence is TGTGCCAGCAGTGGGACAGGGGGCTACATCAATCAGCCCCAGCATTTT. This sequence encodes CASSGTGGYINQPQHF.

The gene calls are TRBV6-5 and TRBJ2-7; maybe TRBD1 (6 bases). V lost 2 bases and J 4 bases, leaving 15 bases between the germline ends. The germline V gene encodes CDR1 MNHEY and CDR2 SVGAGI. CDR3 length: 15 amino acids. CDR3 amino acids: CASSYRDRKGYEQYF. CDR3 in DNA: TGTGCCAGCAGTTACCGAGACAGGAAGGGTTACGAGCAGTACTTC.

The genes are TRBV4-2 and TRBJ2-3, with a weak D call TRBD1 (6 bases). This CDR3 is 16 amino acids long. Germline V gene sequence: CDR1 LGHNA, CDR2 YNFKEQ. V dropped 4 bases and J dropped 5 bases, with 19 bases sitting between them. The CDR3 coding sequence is TGTGCCAGCAGCCCCAGGGGTACAGGGAGTGGAGATACGCAGTATTTT. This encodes CASSPRGTGSGDTQYF.

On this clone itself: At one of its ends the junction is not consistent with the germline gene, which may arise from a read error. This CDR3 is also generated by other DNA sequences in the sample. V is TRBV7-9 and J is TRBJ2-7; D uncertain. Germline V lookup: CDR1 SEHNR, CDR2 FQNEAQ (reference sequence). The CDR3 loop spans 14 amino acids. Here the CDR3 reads CASSNPGARYEQYF. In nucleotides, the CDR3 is TGTGCCAGCAGCAACCCAGGCGCTCGGTACGAGCAGTATTTC.

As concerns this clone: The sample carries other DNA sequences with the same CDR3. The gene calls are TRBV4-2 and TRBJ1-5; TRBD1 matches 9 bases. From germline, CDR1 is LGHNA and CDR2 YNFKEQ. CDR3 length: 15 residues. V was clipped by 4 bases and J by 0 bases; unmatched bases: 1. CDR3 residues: CASSRDRDSNQPQHF. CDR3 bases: TGTGCCAGCAGCCGGGACAGGGATAGCAATCAGCCCCAGCATTTT.

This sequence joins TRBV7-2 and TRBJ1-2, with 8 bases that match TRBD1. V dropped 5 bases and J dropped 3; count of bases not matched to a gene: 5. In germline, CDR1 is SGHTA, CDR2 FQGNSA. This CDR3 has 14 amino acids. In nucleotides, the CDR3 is TGTGCCAGCAGCGGACAGGGTGCCGACTATGGCTACACCTTC. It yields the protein CASSGQGADYGYTF.

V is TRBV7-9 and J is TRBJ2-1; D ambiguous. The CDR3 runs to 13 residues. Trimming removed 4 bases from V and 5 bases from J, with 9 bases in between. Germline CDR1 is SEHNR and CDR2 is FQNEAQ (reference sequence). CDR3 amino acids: CASSSNFNNEQFF. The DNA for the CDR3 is TGTGCCAGCAGCTCGAACTTCAACAATGAGCAGTTCTTC.

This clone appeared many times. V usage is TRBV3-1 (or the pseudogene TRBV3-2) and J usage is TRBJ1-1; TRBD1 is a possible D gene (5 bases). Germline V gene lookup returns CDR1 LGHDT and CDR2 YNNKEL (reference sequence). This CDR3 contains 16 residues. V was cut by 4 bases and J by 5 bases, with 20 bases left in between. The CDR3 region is CASSPYDTGGRTEAFF. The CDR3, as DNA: TGTGCCAGCAGCCCTTATGATACCGGGGGGAGGACTGAAGCTTTCTTT.

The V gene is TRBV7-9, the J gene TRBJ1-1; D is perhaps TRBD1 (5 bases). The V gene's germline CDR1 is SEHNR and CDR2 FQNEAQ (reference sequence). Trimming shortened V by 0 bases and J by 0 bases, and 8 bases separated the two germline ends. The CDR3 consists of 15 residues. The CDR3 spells CASSLARAMNTEAFF. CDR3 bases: TGTGCCAGCAGCTTAGCCAGGGCTATGAACACTGAAGCTTTCTTT.

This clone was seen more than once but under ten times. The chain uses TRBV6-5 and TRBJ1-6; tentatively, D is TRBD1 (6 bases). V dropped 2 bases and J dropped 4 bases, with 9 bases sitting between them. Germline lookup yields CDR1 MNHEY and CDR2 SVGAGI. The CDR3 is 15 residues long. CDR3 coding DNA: TGTGCCAGCAGTTACGGGACAAAGTATAATTCACCCCTCCACTTT. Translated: CASSYGTKYNSPLHF.